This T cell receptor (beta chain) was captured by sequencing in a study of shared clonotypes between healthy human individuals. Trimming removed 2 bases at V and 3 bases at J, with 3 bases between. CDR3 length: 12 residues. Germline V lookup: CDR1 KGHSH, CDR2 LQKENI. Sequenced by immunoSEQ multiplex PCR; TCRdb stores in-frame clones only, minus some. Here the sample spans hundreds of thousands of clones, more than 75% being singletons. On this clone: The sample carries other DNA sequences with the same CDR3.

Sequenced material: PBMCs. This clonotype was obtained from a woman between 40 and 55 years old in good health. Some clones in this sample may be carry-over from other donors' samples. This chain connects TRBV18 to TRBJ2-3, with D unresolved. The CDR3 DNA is TGTGCCAGCTCACCAGGGACAGATACGCAGTATTTT. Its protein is CASSPGTDTQYF. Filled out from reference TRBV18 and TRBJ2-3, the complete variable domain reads NAGVMQNPRHLVRRRGQEARLRCSPMKGHSHVYWYRQLPEEGLKFMVYLQKENIIDESGMPKERFSAEFPKEGPSILRIQQVVRGDSAAYFCASSPGTDTQYFGPGTRLTVL.